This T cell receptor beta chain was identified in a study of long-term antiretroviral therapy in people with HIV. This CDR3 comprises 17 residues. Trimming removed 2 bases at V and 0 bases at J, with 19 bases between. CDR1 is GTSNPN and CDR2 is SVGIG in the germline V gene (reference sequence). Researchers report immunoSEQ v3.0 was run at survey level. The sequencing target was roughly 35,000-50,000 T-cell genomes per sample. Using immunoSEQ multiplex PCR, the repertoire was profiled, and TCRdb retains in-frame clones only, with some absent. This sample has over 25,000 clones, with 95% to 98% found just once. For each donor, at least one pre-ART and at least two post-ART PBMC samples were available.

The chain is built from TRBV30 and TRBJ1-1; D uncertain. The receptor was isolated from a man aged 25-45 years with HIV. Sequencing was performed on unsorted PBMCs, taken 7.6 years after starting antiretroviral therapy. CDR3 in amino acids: CAWSRVEGLTMNTEAFF. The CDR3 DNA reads TGTGCCTGGAGTCGTGTCGAAGGTCTGACCATGAACACTGAAGCTTTCTTT.